This entry features one T cell receptor (beta chain) sequence. Its specificity is unknown. Unique molecular identifiers were incorporated when the TCRbeta library was constructed. Each CDR3 protein is one row after TCRdb ran MiXCR on the PCR reads. The repertoire holds fewer than 700,000 distinct CDR3 sequences, with 10% to 15% as singletons. The sample is drawn from a study of T-cell reconstitution after alpha-beta-depleted transplantation in children. Regarding the study as a whole: At around two months after transplant, the alpha-beta T cells were reportedly derived from several hundred expanded clones that came from non-depleted graft cells. Day-60 TCRbeta diversity that was high in some patients was derived from surviving recipient T cells and thymic progenitors. At the one-year point after transplant, T-cell counts and TCRbeta diversity were found to come mostly from T cells that had been newly produced.

Trimming removed 4 bases from V and 4 bases from J, with 14 bases in between. Germline CDR1 and CDR2: SEHNR and FQNEAQ (reference sequence). CDR3 length: 15 amino acids. The chain combines TRBV7-9 with TRBJ2-1; D gene uncertain. The sample consisted of PBMCs, mostly from graft donor cells, taken 360 days after TCRalphabeta/CD19-depleted stem cell transplant. The TCR was taken from a male patient younger than 18 who had a stem cell transplant for acute myeloid leukemia, so the T cells may come from the graft donor. DNA for the CDR3: TGTGCCAGCAGCTCGGACCCGCCACGGTACAATGAGCAGTTCTTC. As protein: CASSSDPPRYNEQFF.